Presented here are 25 T cell receptor beta chains from one specimen sequenced in a study of blood T cell repertoires in COVID-19. Repertoires were generated with immunoSEQ multiplex PCR, while TCRdb's copy carries only in-frame clones and drops some. This table has a few hundred thousand clones, 75% to 90% appearing once. Sequences were obtained from peripheral blood. These receptors came from a woman under 40 who had recovered from COVID-19.

This CDR3 is CASSAGTGNKQYF. The DNA for the CDR3 is TGTGCCAGCAGCGCAGGGACAGGGAACAAGCAGTACTTC. This sequence joins TRBV9 and TRBJ2-7; 9 bases line up with TRBD1. Germline-derived CDR1 and CDR2 are SGDLS and YYNGEE. V dropped 3 bases and J dropped 8; count of bases not matched to a gene: 6. The CDR3 is 13 amino acids.

The genes are TRBV13 and TRBJ2-5, with 10 bases matching TRBD2. The trim removed 2 bases at V and 2 bases at J, leaving 2 bases unmatched. The germline gives CDR1 PRHDT, CDR2 FYEKMQ (reference sequence). The CDR3 sequence is 15 residues long. The CDR3 sequence: CASSLRAGGQETQYF. CDR3 nucleotide sequence: TGTGCCAGCAGCTTAAGAGCGGGGGGGCAAGAGACCCAGTACTTC.

The chain carries TRBV28 and TRBJ1-1; the D is unclear. Germline V gene lookup returns CDR1 MDHEN and CDR2 SYDVKM. The CDR3 is 17 amino acids. The ends were cut back, 5 bases at V and 5 bases at J, with 24 bases in the middle. The CDR3 DNA is TGTGCCAGCAGTACCTCCACTCAAGGACGCGCGGGGACTGAAGCTTTCTTT. Amino acids: CASSTSTQGRAGTEAFF.

The CDR3 protein is CATRPQTSDMGEQYF. CDR3 coding DNA: TGTGCCACCCGACCCCAGACTTCAGATATGGGTGAGCAGTACTTC. The chain carries TRBV10-3 and TRBJ2-7; D not certain. CDR3 length: 15 amino acids. Trimming shortened V by 10 bases and J by 7 bases, and 26 bases separated the two germline ends. CDR1 ENHRY and CDR2 SYGVKD come from the germline V gene.

The chain recombines TRBV4-2 with TRBJ1-1; TRBD1 aligns across 11 bases. The CDR3 extends over 15 amino acids. Germline CDR1 is LGHNA and CDR2 is YNFKEQ. J gave up 10 bases and V 5 bases, and 12 bases lay outside the gene matches. CDR3 protein: CASSAPRTGGVRAFF. As DNA, the CDR3 is TGTGCCAGCAGCGCCCCTCGGACAGGGGGCGTAAGAGCTTTCTTT.

This rearrangement joins TRBV19 to TRBJ1-4; TRBD1 might be the D (6 bases). Between the trimmed V and J ends, which lost 5 bases and 6 bases, there was a span of 16 bases. CDR1 is LNHDA and CDR2 is SQIVND in the germline V gene (reference sequence). This CDR3 spans 15 amino acids. Written as DNA, the CDR3 is TGTGCCAGTAGTCCGTCCCTCGGGACACATGAAAAACTGTTTTTT. It translates to CASSPSLGTHEKLFF.

Notes on this clone: The sample holds other DNA sequences that translate to the same CDR3. The rearrangement links TRBV5-4 to TRBJ2-7; D is possibly TRBD1 (6 bases). Germline V lookup: CDR1 SGHNT, CDR2 YYREEE (reference sequence). With 2 bases removed from V and 2 bases from J, the gap between germline ends came to 8 bases. The CDR3 is 13 amino acids. In nucleotides, the CDR3 is TGTGCCAGCAGCTTACAGGGACCCTACGAGCAGTACTTC. It codes for CASSLQGPYEQYF.

This clone appeared a single time. The chain couples TRBV7-2 to TRBJ1-6; D might be TRBD1 (5 bases). CDR1 is SGHTA, CDR2 FQGNSA, per germline. The CDR3 has 15 amino acids. Trimming took 1 base from V and 6 from J, leaving 10 bases between them. The CDR3 reads CASSLGYRGNSPLHF. CDR3 sequence (DNA): TGTGCCAGCAGCTTAGGGTATAGGGGTAATTCACCCCTCCACTTT.

The V gene is TRBV4-2, the J gene TRBJ2-3; 9 positions match TRBD2. Per germline, CDR1 LGHNA and CDR2 YNFKEQ. The CDR3 extends over 17 amino acids. V shed 0 bases, J shed 3 bases, and the junction held 7 bases outside the gene matches. The CDR3 nucleotides are TGTGCCAGCAGCCAAGAGGGTAGCGGGAGTTTAACAGATACGCAGTATTTT. It encodes CASSQEGSGSLTDTQYF.

The rearrangement uses TRBV5-6 and TRBJ2-5; 8 bases match TRBD1. The V gene end was trimmed by 4 bases and the J gene end by 5 bases; junction bases not matched to a gene: 16. This CDR3 is 17 amino acids long. The V gene's germline CDR1 is SGHDT and CDR2 YYEEEE. Here the CDR3 DNA reads TGTGCCAGCAGCGGAATCGAGACAGGGGATCGGAGGGAGACCCAGTACTTC. Translating it yields CASSGIETGDRRETQYF.

The chain carries TRBV4-2 and TRBJ2-5; 10 positions match TRBD2. Germline assignment: CDR1 LGHNA and CDR2 YNFKEQ. This CDR3 has 15 amino acids. V trimming: 1 base; J trimming: 2 bases; junction bases outside the gene matches: 1. This chain's CDR3 is CASSQVAGGQETQYF. CDR3 bases: TGTGCCAGCAGCCAAGTAGCGGGGGGACAAGAGACCCAGTACTTC.

The rearrangement uses TRBV28 and TRBJ1-5; possible D gene TRBD1, 6 bases. Deletions cut 7 bases from V and 1 base from J, with 11 bases between. Germline V gene lookup returns CDR1 MDHEN and CDR2 SYDVKM. This CDR3 comprises 14 residues. CDR3 sequence reads: CASITGTSNQPQHF. The CDR3 nucleotides are TGTGCCAGCATCACAGGGACAAGCAATCAGCCCCAGCATTTT.

V usage is TRBV5-4 and J usage is TRBJ1-5; TRBD1 agrees at 8 bases. Germline CDR1 SGHNT, CDR2 YYREEE (reference sequence). The junction had 1 base not matched to a gene; V was cut back by 1 base and J by 4 bases. This CDR3 contains 14 residues. CDR3 sequence: CASSLQGANQPQHF. The CDR3 nucleotides are TGTGCCAGCAGCTTGCAGGGGGCAAATCAGCCCCAGCATTTT.

This sequence joins TRBV20-1 and TRBJ1-1; 9 nucleotides match TRBD1. CDR1 and CDR2 from the germline V gene are DFQATT and SNEGSKA (reference sequence). The V segment lost 3 bases and the J segment 4 bases; nucleotides outside the gene matches: 9. The CDR3 spans 15 residues. The DNA for the CDR3 is TGCAGTGCTAGTACGACAGGGGGTGACTGCACTGAAGCTTTCTTT. This codes for CSASTTGGDCTEAFF.

This clone was seen more than once but under ten times. The chain employs TRBV5-8 and TRBJ1-6; no clear D. Trimming took 0 bases from V and 10 from J, leaving 11 bases between them. Germline assignment: CDR1 SGHTS and CDR2 YDEGEE. The CDR3 sequence is 14 residues long. CDR3 amino acids: CASSLGFGGSPLHF. The CDR3 DNA reads TGTGCCAGCAGCTTGGGGTTTGGAGGGTCACCCCTCCACTTT.

The chain combines TRBV6-5 with TRBJ2-1; TRBD1 is a possible D gene (6 bases). The CDR3 consists of 15 residues. Germline CDR1 and CDR2: MNHEY and SVGAGI. V was trimmed by 6 bases and J by 0 bases, leaving 12 bases between them. The CDR3 loop is CASSRGQSSYNEQFF. Written as DNA, the CDR3 is TGTGCCAGCAGCCGGGGACAAAGCTCCTACAATGAGCAGTTCTTC.

The chain has TRBV7-2 and TRBJ2-7; 8 nucleotides match TRBD1. This CDR3 is built from 14 residues. CDR1 is SGHTA, CDR2 FQGNSA, per germline. After removal of 3 bases from V and 3 bases from J, the junction contained 4 bases not matched to a gene. CDR3: CASSFGQGLYEQYF. DNA for the CDR3: TGTGCCAGCAGCTTCGGACAGGGCCTCTACGAGCAGTACTTC.

The V gene is TRBV9, the J gene TRBJ2-7; TRBD1 aligns across 8 bases. CDR1 is SGDLS and CDR2 is YYNGEE in the germline V gene. There are 15 residues in the CDR3. V lost 4 bases to trimming and J lost 2 bases; unmatched junction nucleotides: 8. The CDR3 nucleotides are TGTGCCAGCAGCTCCCGTGCCAGGGGGCCCTACGAGCAGTACTTC. This gives the protein CASSSRARGPYEQYF.

This clone has only one observation. The chain is built from TRBV4-1 and TRBJ1-1; D perhaps matches TRBD1 (5 bases). The germline CDR1 and CDR2 sequences are MGHRA and YSYEKL. The CDR3 is 17 residues long. V lost 1 base and J 2 bases, leaving 17 bases between the germline ends. Here the CDR3 reads CASSQAGGEGRNTEAFF. The CDR3 region has the DNA TGCGCCAGCAGCCAAGCTGGGGGGGAGGGAAGAAACACTGAAGCTTTCTTT.

J is TRBJ2-7 and V is TRBV11-2; 11 bases are shared with TRBD2. V lost 3 bases and J lost 3; bases outside the gene matches: 10. Germline CDR1 and CDR2: SGHAT and FQNNGV. The length of the CDR3 is 17 residues. CDR3 DNA sequence: TGTGCCAGCAGCTTGTTCCCGGGACTAGCGGCCCTCTACGAGCAGTACTTC. This sequence encodes CASSLFPGLAALYEQYF.

In this sample, this clone turned up once. This chain connects TRBV19 to TRBJ1-5, with 12 bases matching TRBD1. This CDR3 is 18 amino acids long. V shed 5 bases, J shed 0 bases, and the junction held 8 bases outside the gene matches. From germline, CDR1 is LNHDA and CDR2 SQIVND (reference sequence). The CDR3 region has the DNA TGTGCCAGTAGTGCCCGGGACAGGGGGCCTTATAGCAATCAGCCCCAGCATTTT. This encodes CASSARDRGPYSNQPQHF.

This clone was recorded only once. V is TRBV6-4 and J is TRBJ1-2; possibly TRBD1 for D (6 bases). The CDR3 runs to 16 residues. V was shortened by 1 base and J by 7 bases, with 19 bases between the two germline ends. Germline values: CDR1 MRHNA, CDR2 SNTAGT. In DNA, the CDR3 is TGTGCCAGCAGTGACTTATTGGGCGGGGGCGCGTCTGGCTACACCTTC. It codes for CASSDLLGGGASGYTF.

J is TRBJ1-1 and V is TRBV10-2, with a weak D call TRBD1 (6 bases). Trimming cost V 5 bases and J 0 bases, with 13 bases left between them. Germline CDR1 is WSHSY and CDR2 is SAAADI. The CDR3 spans 15 residues. In nucleotides, the CDR3 is TGCGCCAGCAGTTCCCGGGACACGATGAACACTGAAGCTTTCTTT. Protein sequence: CASSSRDTMNTEAFF.

The V call is TRBV29-1, the J call TRBJ2-3; TRBD1 agrees at 7 bases. The CDR3 loop spans 11 amino acids. The V gene end was trimmed by 6 bases and the J gene end by 3 bases; junction bases not matched to a gene: 0. Germline CDR1 is SQVTM and CDR2 is ANQGSEA. CDR3 sequence: CSVRGTDTQYF. CDR3 DNA sequence: TGCAGCGTCAGGGGGACAGATACGCAGTATTTT.

This chain links TRBV6-6 with TRBJ2-1, with 8 bases that match TRBD2. In germline, CDR1 is MNHNY, CDR2 SVGAGI (reference sequence). V lost 6 bases to trimming and J lost 10 bases; unmatched junction nucleotides: 14. CDR3 length equals 15 residues. The CDR3 DNA sequence: TGTGCCAGCAGGGAGACGGGGGGGCCTTTCAAAGAGCAGTTCTTC. Translating gives CASRETGGPFKEQFF.